Sequencing of this T cell receptor beta chain was carried out in a study of cytomegalovirus exposure and HLA in healthy donors (dated by TCRdb to between 2016 and 2019). At the level of the whole study: In an earlier analysis of under 600 of the donors, 250 to 350 Gb of sequence data and some 100 million unique TCR beta sequences from roughly 200 million T cells were reported. About 280 gigabases of sequencing data and about 92 million unique TCR sequences made up an early release that covered under 750 HLA-typed donors. The genetic ancestry cluster associated with self-reported Caucasian donors included 81% of the approximately 430 genotyped donors. The study aimed to test whether cataloging public T cell receptors could reveal signatures of past pathogen exposure. The study used immunosequencing to profile the T cell repertoires of 666 subjects and linked those repertoires to cytomegalovirus serostatus. Along with the roughly 670-subject first cohort, a separate validation cohort of 120 different subjects was used. The study combined high-throughput TCR immunosequencing, statistical association of individual TCRs with disease status, and machine learning to predict cytomegalovirus infection status. To study patterns of TCR occurrence, a later analysis re-analyzed previously published TCR beta repertoires from just over 650 donors and added high-resolution HLA genotyping. Rather than drawing on any new phenotypic data, the later analysis identified candidate immune exposures from TCR beta sequences and the way those sequences occurred across donors. An earlier analysis of 587 of the donors used high-throughput TCR beta sequencing to judge whether each TCR beta V gene segment behaved as functional or pseudogenic. Donor age, sex, ethnicity and CMV serostatus were compiled together with the repertoire data. A later genetic analysis used genome-wide SNP genotypes for about 55% of the 666 donors, treating that subset as a discovery cohort. Every discovery cohort repertoire had been produced on one sequencing platform. HLA typing included class I and class II loci at four-digit resolution. The number of donors typed differed by locus, with roughly 629-640 for A, B, C, DRB1 and DQB1, 522 for DQA1, over 600 for DPA1, and some 470 for DPB1. Four to six DR-DQ haplotypes were handled as single units for association and clustering, since linkage in the cohort was strong. Among about 370 genotyped donors of the cohort, an average of approximately 240,000 unique TCR beta nucleotide sequences was sequenced per donor, of which 15% to 20% were non-productive.

The library was built by means of the immunoSEQ multiplex PCR assay. The multiplex PCR relied on a mix of 60 forward primers for TCR Vbeta segments and 13 reverse primers for TCR Jbeta segments. A multiplex PCR assay on genomic DNA amplified the CDR3 region of rearranged TCR beta genes. The Illumina HiSeq System was used to sequence the amplified TCR beta libraries as 87-base-pair reads. Per the authors' processing: A later analysis tallied around 82 million unique TCR beta chains across the approximately 670 repertoires, and around 9.9 million of those chains were shared by two or more donors. To remove PCR and sequencing errors, raw reads were error-corrected and collapsed into unique sequences using a nearest-neighbor algorithm that merged closely related sequences. V, D and J gene segments were assigned by aligning CDR3 sequences to IMGT reference sequences. For a sequence to be retained, a match of at least six nucleotides to both a V gene segment and a J gene segment was required. Rearrangements were called productive when the CDR3 lacked stop codons and stayed in frame with V and J; all others were non-productive. Following IMGT convention, CDR3 was defined as the stretch from the second conserved V-encoded cysteine up to the conserved J-encoded phenylalanine. The earlier analysis of 500 to 750 of the donors excluded any sequence lacking an unambiguous match to a single V gene segment. An earlier analysis of a few hundred of the donors classified V segments as functional when productive rearrangements were above 56.7% and as segregating when the standard deviation between donors was above 5%. A statistical classification framework was built to diagnose cytomegalovirus status from the catalog of TCR beta chain sequences. A later analysis assigned V and J genes by comparing TCR nucleotide sequences with IMGT/GENE-DB human TR gene sequences. Using the TCRdist pipeline, a later analysis assigned CDR3 sequences along with most-parsimonious VDJ recombination scenarios. In a later analysis, every TCR beta chain was defined by the combination of its CDR3 amino acid sequence and its V-gene family, and reads without a unique V-gene family were dropped. A later analysis removed roughly 590 highly shared, low-generation-probability nucleotide sequences to deal with suspected cross-contamination and a sequencing artifact. A later analysis calculated a clonal expansion index for each public chain from normalized within-repertoire ranks of inferred template counts. In a later analysis, generation probabilities were computed using a VDJ recombination model fitted to out-of-frame rearrangements, and the results were checked against IGoR. In a later analysis, TCR-TCR, TCR-HLA and TCR-CMV co-occurrence was scored with hypergeometric tests, and a repertoire-size bias correction was applied to TCR pairs. In a later analysis, false discovery rates were estimated by permuting HLA or CMV assignments 20 times. A later analysis grouped co-occurring TCRs with DBSCAN, adding TCRdist sequence similarity when clustering within HLA-allele-positive subsets. For co-occurrence clustering, repertoires with fewer than 30,000 or more than 120,000 public chains were excluded, along with four or five repertoires with anomalous nucleotide sharing. TCRdb provides this immuneACCESS table in a form limited to in-frame rearrangements. Some clones are lacking; in checked studies, under half of them reflect an unresolved V gene, and why the rest are absent is not known. The DNA gave D and trimming, while V, J and clone size come from that table. The sample has 150,000 to 200,000 clones on record, under 90% of them singletons. The ten largest account for 6.5% to 8.5% of the sample.

Via the germline V gene, CDR1 is MDHEN and CDR2 SYDVKM. The germline ends are 9 bases apart after V is trimmed by 2 bases and J by 0 bases. From the cysteine up to the phenylalanine, the CDR3 has a length of 15 residues. Just the 45-base CDR3 DNA is kept, in frame starting at base 1. To note about this clone: It lacks a known antigen. The sample holds no much larger clone one base away, and base qualities are not on file.

Broad study findings and their caveats: Some IMGT-functional V segments, including TRBV6-2 and TRBV6-3, could not be told apart with the 87-base-pair reads, so those segments were excluded. In a later genetic analysis, fewer N-insertions in productive TCRs were reported among donors in an Asian-associated ancestry cluster than the approximately 670-donor mean. Cytomegalovirus status was reported to be diagnosed by the classifier with high specificity and sensitivity in both the original and validation cohorts. The sequencing pipeline was judged likely to have produced a cluster of highly shared sequence variants as a technical artifact. Immune exposure information for the cohort was limited to CMV serostatus. In an earlier analysis of fewer than 700 of the donors, most TCR beta V segments appeared in productive rearrangements about 87% or about 30% of the time, broadly matching IMGT annotations. Correlated functional status among segregating V segments might be attributable to linkage disequilibrium, but an unknown experimental factor could not be ruled out. A total of fewer than 200 TCR beta chains were listed by the study as associated with cytomegalovirus. Because some donors lacked HLA typing at each locus, the association tests relied only on the typed subset. In a later analysis, TCR association rates were found to vary across HLA loci, with the most associated TCRs seen for DRB1 alleles and the fewest for HLA-C alleles. A later analysis reported that several top co-occurrence clusters appeared linked to parvovirus B19, influenza, CMV and Epstein-Barr virus. A later analysis found that HLA-associated TCR beta chains were more clonally expanded and had lower generation probabilities than equally common non-associated chains. Most TCR sequences were seen in very few donors, while some public TCRs were found in many individuals. Presence/absence analyses assumed roughly uniform sequencing depth across donors, an assumption that may not hold. In a later analysis, most CMV-associated TCR beta chains were found to appear HLA-restricted, with HLA associations seemingly driven largely by CMV exposure. According to the authors, the approach could potentially be generalized to other disease states and immunological phenotypes. A few of the identified cytomegalovirus-associated TCR beta chains were confirmed in vitro to be specific for cytomegalovirus antigens. This cohort had only TCR beta chains sequenced, and the lack of alpha or paired-chain data limited which features could be detected. A later analysis associated roughly 17,000 TCR beta sequences with specific HLA alleles at a false discovery rate of 0.05. Strong co-occurrence of HLA alleles, especially DR and DQ, made assigning TCR associations to individual alleles difficult. The earlier analysis of approximately 540 of the donors excluded 15 to 20 rarely observed V segments, including chromosome 9 orphons, because counts were too low. A further reported finding was that TCR beta sequences accurately predicted the HLA-A and HLA-B alleles for most subjects in the first cohort. An association between a missense DCLRE1C variant and V-gene and J-gene trimming of TCR beta chains was found in a later genetic analysis and replicated in an independent cohort.

In total, 630 or so healthy bone marrow donors made up the cohort. At the time of sampling, all cohort members were nominally healthy, though unrecorded immune exposures were likely present. The donor tested CMV seropositive, placing the donor among the approximately 310 seropositive members of the cohort. A peripheral blood sample was collected from each donor, and TCR beta sequencing was performed on peripheral blood mononuclear cells. The Qiagen DNeasy Blood Extraction Kit was used to extract genomic DNA from the blood cell samples. The specimen was PBMCs. This chain is built from TRBV28 and TRBJ2-3, and possibly TRBD1, on 5 matching bases. The clonotype originates from a man aged 25 to 40 in good health and CMV-seropositive. The CDR3 sequence is CASSLQGLSTDTQYF. In nucleotide form, the sequence is TGTGCCAGCAGTTTACAGGGCCTTAGCACAGATACGCAGTATTTT.